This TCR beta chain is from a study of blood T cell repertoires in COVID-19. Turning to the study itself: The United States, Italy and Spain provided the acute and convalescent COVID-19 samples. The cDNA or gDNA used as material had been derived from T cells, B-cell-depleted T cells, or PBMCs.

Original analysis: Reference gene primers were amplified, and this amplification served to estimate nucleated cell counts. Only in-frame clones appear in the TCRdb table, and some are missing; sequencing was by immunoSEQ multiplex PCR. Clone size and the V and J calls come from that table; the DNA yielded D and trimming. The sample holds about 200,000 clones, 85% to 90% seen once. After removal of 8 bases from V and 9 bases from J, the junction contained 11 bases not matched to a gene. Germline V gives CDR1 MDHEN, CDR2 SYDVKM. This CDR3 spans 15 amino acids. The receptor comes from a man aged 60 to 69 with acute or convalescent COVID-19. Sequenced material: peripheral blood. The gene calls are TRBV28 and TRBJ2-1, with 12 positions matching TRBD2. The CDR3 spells CASYPLAGGQGEQFF. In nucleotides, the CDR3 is TGTGCCAGCTACCCCCTAGCGGGGGGGCAAGGTGAGCAGTTCTTC.